Presented here are 21 T cell receptor beta chains from one specimen sequenced in a study of T-cell reconstitution after alpha-beta-depleted transplantation in children. Unique molecular identifiers were used in preparing the TCRbeta library. TCRdb re-analysed the PCR reads in MiXCR, keeping a single row per CDR3 protein. The sample contains some 490,000 distinct CDR3 sequences, around 12% of which appear only once. Sequenced material: PBMCs from the stem cell graft donor, taken from the stem cell graft. These receptors all come from a human donor who donated a stem cell graft to a child with combined immunodeficiency.

This clonotype was observed a few times. V gene TRBV6-5 combines with J gene TRBJ2-5, with D possibly called TRBD1 or TRBD2 (5 bases each). The CDR3 has 12 residues. Germline loops: CDR1 MNHEY, CDR2 SVGAGI. The V end was cut by 4 bases, the J end by 8 bases, with 11 bases between. The CDR3 DNA sequence: TGTGCCAGCAGTTCGGGACCAAGAACCCAGTACTTC. Its translation is CASSSGPRTQYF.

At least ten counts were recorded for this clonotype. The chain links TRBV6-2 or TRBV6-3 to TRBJ2-2; 11 bases are shared with TRBD2. This CDR3 spans 15 amino acids. CDR1 is MNHEY and CDR2 is SVGEGT in the germline V gene. The J segment lost 6 bases and the V segment lost 6 bases, leaving 6 bases of the junction unmatched. The CDR3 sequence: CASSSLAGVSGELFF. The CDR3 DNA follows: TGTGCCAGCAGCTCACTAGCGGGAGTATCCGGGGAGCTGTTTTTT.

The CDR3 nucleotides read TGTGCCAGCAGTTACAACCCCGGGACAGGGAATGAGCAGTTCTTC. Amino acid sequence: CASSYNPGTGNEQFF. The chain is built from TRBV6-5 and TRBJ2-1; 9 bases map to TRBD1. V trimming: 2 bases; J trimming: 7 bases; junction bases outside the gene matches: 6. The CDR3 runs to 15 residues. In germline, CDR1 is MNHEY, CDR2 SVGAGI.

There are many counts of this clonotype. The CDR3 DNA follows: TGCGCCAGCAGTCGTAGTGGGACTCCAGCCCCCACCGGGGAGCTGTTTTTT. The encoded protein is CASSRSGTPAPTGELFF. The chain joins TRBV5-1 to TRBJ2-2, with a weak D call TRBD2 (6 bases). The V gene's germline CDR1 is SGHRS and CDR2 YFSETQ. V was pared by 5 bases and J by 4 bases, with 21 bases between. This CDR3 is 17 amino acids long. Full variable domain (remainder filled in from reference TRBV5-1 and TRBJ2-2): KAGVTQTPRYLIKTRGQQVTLSCSPISGHRSVSWYQQTPGQGLQFLFEYFSETQRNKGNFPGRFSGRQFSNSRSEMNVSTLELGDSALYLCASSRSGTPAPTGELFFGEGSRLTVL.

This clonotype has just a few counts. The chain employs TRBV4-1 and TRBJ2-5; 8 bases align to TRBD1. J gave up 4 bases and V 6 bases, and 10 bases lay outside the gene matches. Looked up from germline, CDR1 is MGHRA and CDR2 is YSYEKL. This CDR3 region has 15 residues. CDR3 residues: CASSVSSGQAETQYF. The CDR3 DNA reads as TGCGCCAGCAGTGTTAGTTCGGGACAGGCAGAGACCCAGTACTTC.

This clonotype was counted only a few times. The chain is built from TRBV7-8 and TRBJ1-3; 8 positions match TRBD1. V lost 0 bases to trimming and J lost 3 bases; unmatched junction nucleotides: 1. Germline V gene lookup returns CDR1 SGHVS and CDR2 FQNEAQ. The CDR3 extends over 15 amino acids. CDR3 region: CASSLATGDGNTIYF. CDR3 nucleotide sequence: TGTGCCAGCAGCTTAGCGACAGGGGATGGAAACACCATATATTTT.

This clonotype was seen a handful of times. The gene calls are TRBV30 and TRBJ1-5, with a possible D match to TRBD1 (5 bases). V lost 0 bases and J 4 bases, leaving 7 bases between the germline ends. Germline loops: CDR1 GTSNPN, CDR2 SVGIG (reference sequence). The CDR3 loop spans 13 amino acids. In DNA form, the CDR3 reads TGTGCCTGGAGTGTGGGGGTAAATCAGCCCCAGCATTTT. This gives the protein CAWSVGVNQPQHF.

V usage is TRBV25-1 and J usage is TRBJ2-3; 11 bases fit TRBD2. The CDR3 length is 21 residues. J gave up 3 bases and V 8 bases, and 25 bases lay outside the gene matches. Germline lookup yields CDR1 MGHDK and CDR2 SYGVNS. The CDR3 region is CASGPIPGLAVHPGRTDTQYF. As DNA, the CDR3 is TGTGCCAGCGGCCCTATCCCGGGACTAGCGGTACACCCAGGGAGGACAGATACGCAGTATTTT. Drawing the rest from reference TRBV25-1 and TRBJ2-3, the complete variable domain is EADIYQTPRYLVIGTGKKITLECSQTMGHDKMYWYQQDPGMELHLIHYSYGVNSTEKGDLSSESTVSRIRTEHFPLTLESARPSHTSQYLCASGPIPGLAVHPGRTDTQYFGPGTRLTVL.

This clonotype was counted at least ten times. CDR3 amino acids: CASSFRGGYSNQPQHF. The DNA for the CDR3 is TGTGCCAGCAGTTTCAGGGGGGGGTATAGCAATCAGCCCCAGCATTTT. The chain is built from TRBV12-3 or TRBV12-4 and TRBJ1-5; the match to TRBD1 covers 7 bases. The CDR3 totals 16 residues. V shed 3 bases, J shed 0 bases, and the junction held 5 bases outside the gene matches.

This clonotype came up many times. The rearrangement links TRBV6-2 or TRBV6-3 to TRBJ2-2; 8 bases are a match to TRBD2. The CDR3 has 14 residues. Unmatched junction bases numbered 6, after V lost 7 bases and J lost 5 bases. Germline V lookup: CDR1 MNHEY, CDR2 SVGEGT. CDR3: CASKGTSDTGELFF. CDR3 sequence (DNA): TGTGCCAGCAAGGGGACTAGTGATACCGGGGAGCTGTTTTTT.

This clonotype has a count of ten or more. The V call is TRBV7-8, the J call TRBJ2-7; TRBD2 might be the D (6 bases). The CDR3 totals 16 residues. V was trimmed by 4 bases and J by 6 bases, leaving 22 bases between them. Germline V gives CDR1 SGHVS, CDR2 FQNEAQ. As DNA, the CDR3 is TGTGCCAGCAGCTCCCCCGGGGAGGATATATCCCGCGAGCAGTACTTC. Protein: CASSSPGEDISREQYF.

This clonotype came up many times. This chain joins TRBV20-1 and TRBJ2-5, with a possible D match to TRBD2 (7 bases). The CDR3 runs to 17 residues. Germline V gene data show CDR1 as DFQATT and CDR2 as SNEGSKA (reference sequence). Trimming shortened V by 3 bases and J by 1 base, and 21 bases separated the two germline ends. The CDR3 DNA is TGCAGTGCTAGTGGGGGGGGTGGTGGGGGCCTCCAAGAGACCCAGTACTTC. Translated: CSASGGGGGGLQETQYF.

This clonotype was detected many times. The rearrangement links TRBV6-5 to TRBJ1-2; D possibly corresponds to TRBD1 (6 bases). CDR3 length: 15 residues. Germline lookup yields CDR1 MNHEY and CDR2 SVGAGI. Trimming removed 4 bases from V and 3 bases from J, with 15 bases in between. The CDR3 here is CASSSMWDKDYGYTF. In nucleotides, the CDR3 is TGTGCCAGCAGTTCCATGTGGGACAAAGACTATGGCTACACCTTC.

A few counts support this clonotype. The CDR3 spells CASSLARGALGTGELFF. CDR3 nucleotide sequence: TGTGCCAGCAGCTTAGCACGAGGGGCCCTGGGGACCGGGGAGCTGTTTTTT. The chain couples TRBV7-2 to TRBJ2-2, with D tentatively TRBD1 or TRBD2 (5 bases each). CDR3 length equals 17 residues. CDR1 is SGHTA and CDR2 is FQGNSA in the germline V gene. V lost 0 bases, J lost 5 bases, and 16 bases lay in between. Based on the CDR3 plus reference TRBV7-2 and TRBJ2-2, the full variable domain is GAGVSQSPSNKVTEKGKDVELRCDPISGHTALYWYRQSLGQGLEFLIYFQGNSAPDKSGLPSDRFSAERTGGSVSTLTIQRTQQEDSAVYLCASSLARGALGTGELFFGEGSRLTVL.

This clonotype came up many times. The J gene is TRBJ2-7, the V gene TRBV28; the D gene is possibly TRBD1 (5 bases). This CDR3 is built from 13 residues. V dropped 6 bases and J dropped 3 bases, with 12 bases sitting between them. The germline CDR1 and CDR2 sequences are MDHEN and SYDVKM. The CDR3 is CASRQSGFYEQYF. The CDR3 region has the DNA TGTGCCAGCAGGCAATCAGGGTTCTACGAGCAGTACTTC.

This clonotype was recorded many times. V gene TRBV12-3 or TRBV12-4 combines with J gene TRBJ2-7; D is uncertain. V was shortened by 8 bases and J by 2 bases, with 10 bases between the two germline ends. There are 12 residues in the CDR3. CDR3 sequence: CASGQATYEQYF. The CDR3 nucleotides are TGTGCCAGCGGGCAGGCCACCTACGAGCAGTACTTC.

This clonotype was seen a handful of times. The chain carries TRBV7-2 and TRBJ2-1, with 8 nucleotides matching TRBD1. V shed 4 bases, J shed 2 bases, and the junction held 4 bases outside the gene matches. The CDR3 runs to 15 residues. Germline CDR1 SGHTA, CDR2 FQGNSA. CDR3 sequence (DNA): TGTGCCAGCAGCTCACAGGGGGGCACCTACAATGAGCAGTTCTTC. It translates to CASSSQGGTYNEQFF.

This sequence joins TRBV29-1 and TRBJ2-2; 10 positions match TRBD2. The CDR3 runs to 15 residues. After removal of 3 bases from V and 3 bases from J, the junction contained 4 bases not matched to a gene. CDR1 is SQVTM, CDR2 ANQGSEA, per germline. The CDR3 coding sequence is TGCAGCGTTGAGCGCCTAGCGGGGGACACCGGGGAGCTGTTTTTT. This encodes CSVERLAGDTGELFF.

This clonotype was seen repeatedly, ten times or more. The chain's CDR3 is CASRTQGIGELFF. The CDR3 DNA reads TGTGCCAGCAGGACTCAGGGTATCGGGGAGCTGTTTTTT. The chain recombines TRBV5-6 with TRBJ2-2, with D possibly being TRBD1 (5 bases). V was cut by 5 bases and J by 7 bases, with 12 bases left in between. CDR3 size: 13 residues. The V gene's germline CDR1 is SGHDT and CDR2 YYEEEE.

This clonotype occurred a few times. V and J are TRBV7-3 and TRBJ2-1, with D possibly TRBD2 on 5 matching bases. This CDR3 contains 14 residues. Trimming left V 5 bases short and J 4 bases short, with 12 bases between. Germline lookup yields CDR1 SGHTA and CDR2 FQGTGA. In DNA, the CDR3 is TGTGCCAGCAGCCTTAGACCGGGGTACAATGAGCAGTTCTTC. Its protein product is CASSLRPGYNEQFF.

This clonotype was found a few times. The V call is TRBV5-5, the J call TRBJ2-6; D remains unclear. V lost 3 bases to trimming and J lost 0 bases, with 7 bases between them. Germline lookup yields CDR1 SGHKS and CDR2 YYEKEE (reference sequence). This CDR3 has 15 residues. The CDR3 loop reads CASSSGDSGANVLTF. CDR3 nucleotides: TGTGCCAGCAGCTCTGGGGACTCTGGGGCCAACGTCCTGACTTTC.